A single sample is the source of the 15 T cell receptor beta chains below, sequenced in a study of technical replicates of blood from several donors. Sequencing was performed with immunoSEQ multiplex PCR; in TCRdb, only in-frame clones are kept and a portion is missing. This table has 60,000 to 90,000 clones, 90% to 95% appearing once. The sequencing input was T cells isolated from PBMCs. The receptor set was obtained from a human donor in good health.

This chain connects TRBV19 to TRBJ1-1; D possibly corresponds to TRBD1 (5 bases). The CDR3 is 15 amino acids. The V and J ends lost 8 bases and 0 bases respectively, with 16 bases between them. Germline CDR1 and CDR2: LNHDA and SQIVND (reference sequence). The CDR3 region is CASGHFATVNTEAFF. CDR3 coding DNA: TGTGCCAGTGGTCATTTTGCGACAGTGAACACTGAAGCTTTCTTT.

Here the CDR3 reads CAFDLGQAYEQYF. CDR3 in DNA: TGTGCCTTCGACCTGGGTCAGGCCTACGAGCAGTACTTC. The V call is TRBV2, the J call TRBJ2-7; the D is unclear. Deletions cut 11 bases from V and 2 bases from J, with 16 bases between. CDR1 and CDR2 (germline): SNHLY, FYNNEI. The CDR3 is 13 amino acids.

This clone was observed a single time. The V and J genes are TRBV28 and TRBJ2-7, with D maybe TRBD2 (5 bases). CDR1 MDHEN and CDR2 SYDVKM come from the germline V gene. This CDR3 has 14 residues. The V end was cut by 4 bases, the J end by 0 bases, with 10 bases between. CDR3 region: CASSSGEYSYEQYF. The CDR3 DNA reads as TGTGCCAGCAGTTCCGGGGAGTACTCCTACGAGCAGTACTTC.

This chain joins TRBV2 and TRBJ2-7; D not certain. Germline values: CDR1 SNHLY, CDR2 FYNNEI. Trimming removed 6 bases from V and 7 bases from J, with 7 bases in between. The CDR3 extends over 10 amino acids. The CDR3 is CASSDGEQYF. The CDR3 DNA reads as TGTGCCAGCAGCGACGGGGAGCAGTACTTC.

This chain joins TRBV6-5 and TRBJ2-7; D perhaps matches TRBD2 (5 bases). The CDR3 spans 15 residues. The germline V gene encodes CDR1 MNHEY and CDR2 SVGAGI. Trimming left V 2 bases short and J 2 bases short, with 13 bases between. The CDR3 DNA reads TGTGCCAGCAGTTACGCAGCAGCGGCGCCCTACGAGCAGTACTTC. The encoded protein is CASSYAAAAPYEQYF.

The chain has TRBV6-5 and TRBJ1-1; possible D gene TRBD1, 6 bases. The V end was cut by 4 bases, the J end by 10 bases, with 10 bases between. CDR3 length: 11 amino acids. From germline, CDR1 is MNHEY and CDR2 SVGAGI. The CDR3 sequence: CASSLQGRAFF. The CDR3 DNA reads TGTGCCAGCAGTTTACAGGGAAGAGCTTTCTTT.

The rearrangement links TRBV28 to TRBJ1-5, with TRBD1 matching 10 bases. The germline V gene encodes CDR1 MDHEN and CDR2 SYDVKM. V trimming: 6 bases; J trimming: 2 bases; junction bases outside the gene matches: 13. The CDR3 is 18 residues long. CDR3 bases: TGTGCCAGCAGCTATCCGGGACAGGGGTTTATTGGCAATCAGCCCCAGCATTTT. Its protein is CASSYPGQGFIGNQPQHF.

The V gene is TRBV10-3, the J gene TRBJ2-2, with 14 positions matching TRBD2. This CDR3 has 15 residues. CDR1 ENHRY and CDR2 SYGVKD come from the germline V gene. The junction had 4 bases not matched to a gene; V was cut back by 7 bases and J by 6 bases. CDR3 sequence (DNA): TGTGCCATCAATCCGGGACTAGCGGGAGCCGGGGAGCTGTTTTTT. Its protein product is CAINPGLAGAGELFF.

The chain is built from TRBV6-5 and TRBJ2-5, with D perhaps matching TRBD1 (6 bases). Germline values: CDR1 MNHEY, CDR2 SVGAGI. The CDR3 runs to 15 residues. The V end was cut by 2 bases, the J end by 1 base, with 11 bases between. CDR3 sequence reads: CASSYTGPLQETQYF. In DNA, the CDR3 is TGTGCCAGCAGTTACACAGGGCCACTCCAAGAGACCCAGTACTTC.

The chain combines TRBV28 with TRBJ2-1; 8 bases map to TRBD2. V lost 5 bases and J lost 4; bases outside the gene matches: 13. The CDR3 loop spans 17 amino acids. The V gene's germline CDR1 is MDHEN and CDR2 SYDVKM. In DNA form, the CDR3 reads TGTGCCAGCAGTCTCTCGGAGGGACTAGAAACGTACAATGAGCAGTTCTTC. This encodes CASSLSEGLETYNEQFF.

The rearrangement joins TRBV5-4 to TRBJ2-7; 10 bases line up with TRBD1. The V and J ends lost 3 bases and 4 bases, in that order; junction bases with no gene match: 7. CDR3 length: 15 residues. Per germline, CDR1 SGHNT and CDR2 YYREEE (reference sequence). CDR3 sequence reads: CASSSKRDRGYEQYF. DNA for the CDR3: TGTGCCAGCAGCTCAAAAAGGGACAGGGGTTACGAGCAGTACTTC.

This chain joins TRBV9 and TRBJ2-5; D might be TRBD2 (6 bases). This CDR3 is 16 amino acids long. Trimming stripped 0 bases from V and 1 base from J, with 13 bases between. Germline values: CDR1 SGDLS, CDR2 YYNGEE. The CDR3 DNA reads TGTGCCAGCAGCGTAGCTACAGGAGGGCCCCAAGAGACCCAGTACTTC. Its translation: CASSVATGGPQETQYF. The full variable domain, rest sourced from reference TRBV9 and TRBJ2-5, is DSGVTQTPKHLITATGQRVTLRCSPRSGDLSVYWYQQSLDQGLQFLIQYYNGEERAKGNILERFSAQQFPDLHSELNLSSLELGDSALYFCASSVATGGPQETQYFGPGTRLLVL.

The V and J genes are TRBV7-3 and TRBJ2-2, with no clear D. Germline-derived CDR1 and CDR2 are SGHTA and FQGTGA. This CDR3 has 12 residues. V was shortened by 5 bases and J by 5 bases, with 6 bases between the two germline ends. Here the CDR3 reads CASSKATGELFF. The CDR3 coding sequence is TGTGCCAGCAGCAAAGCGACCGGGGAGCTGTTTTTT.

The CDR3 sequence: CAWTSGSREQFF. CDR3 sequence (DNA): TGTGCCTGGACTAGCGGGAGTAGGGAGCAGTTCTTC. The chain joins TRBV30 to TRBJ2-1; TRBD2 matches at 10 bases. This CDR3 comprises 12 residues. Unmatched junction bases numbered 4, after V lost 4 bases and J lost 10 bases. CDR1 GTSNPN and CDR2 SVGIG come from the germline V gene (reference sequence).

The chain joins TRBV6-6 to TRBJ1-1; perhaps TRBD1 as D (5 bases). V was clipped by 4 bases and J by 1 base, with 10 bases between them. The germline gives CDR1 MNHNY, CDR2 SVGAGI (reference sequence). The length of the CDR3 is 14 residues. The CDR3 bases are TGTGCCAGCAGTTCCCAGGGTGCGAACACTGAAGCTTTCTTT. Encoded protein: CASSSQGANTEAFF.